This TCR beta chain was sequenced during a study of T cell responses to AZD1222 COVID-19 vaccine. Findings and limits, study-wide: Females outnumbered males among donors, who were mostly white British; clonal diversity was possibly underestimated. The study reported that nearly half of spike-specific TCRs target unmutated variant regions.

As to this clone: The antigen is not known.

TCRdb keeps only in-frame clones here, not all; method: immunoSEQ multiplex PCR. The sample consists of about 130,000 clones, 90% to 95% of them appearing once. This TCR derives from an adult in good health. Material: peripheral blood, obtained on day 0 of AZD1222 vaccination.

Here the CDR3 DNA reads TGTGCCAGCAGCTTAGACGGGGCCTCTGGAAACACCATATATTTT. It yields the protein CASSLDGASGNTIYF. The chain carries TRBV11-1 and TRBJ1-3, with D maybe TRBD1 (5 bases). This CDR3 is 15 amino acids long. Germline V lookup: CDR1 SGHAT, CDR2 FQDESV (reference sequence). The ends were cut back, 1 base at V and 0 bases at J, with 7 bases in the middle.